The rows below give T cell receptor beta chains drawn from one sample of a study of CD8 T cells in ankylosing spondylitis. In TCRdb, the 5' RACE reads were re-called with MiXCR into one record per CDR3 protein. The repertoire consists of roughly 700,000 distinct CDR3 sequences, with 15% to 20% occurring once and the leading ten covering under 20%. Sequencing input: blood, either unsorted or a sorted T cell fraction (not recorded which). Every receptor here comes from a male donor with ankylosing spondylitis. The CDR3 runs from the conserved cysteine through the conserved F or W. A D gene is named only where the DNA matches it firmly. Size is omitted from some rows. Given values are once, few, many or a class for expanded clones.

V gene: TRBV20-1
CDR3 length: 13
D gene: TRBD2
clone size: few
J gene: TRBJ2-7
CDR3 protein: CSARGEGTYEQYF
CDR3 DNA: TGCAGTGCTAGAGGGGAGGGAACCTACGAGCAGTACTTC

V gene: TRBV9
CDR3 length: 17
D gene: TRBD2
clone size: many
J gene: TRBJ2-7
CDR3 protein: CASSPRTSGRLGYEQYF
CDR3 DNA: TGTGCCAGCAGCCCCCGGACTAGCGGGAGACTAGGGTACGAGCAGTACTTC

V gene: TRBV27
CDR3 length: 14
D gene: -
clone size: -
J gene: TRBJ2-7
CDR3 protein: CASSPMTGTYEQYF
CDR3 DNA: TGTGCCAGCAGTCCCATGACAGGGACTTACGAGCAGTACTTC

V gene: TRBV30
CDR3 length: 13
D gene: -
clone size: few
J gene: TRBJ2-7
CDR3 protein: CAWSRGGGYEQYF
CDR3 DNA: TGTGCCTGGAGTCGTGGCGGCGGGTACGAGCAGTACTTC

V gene: TRBV12-3/TRBV12-4
CDR3 length: 11
D gene: -
clone size: few
J gene: TRBJ2-2
CDR3 protein: CASSSMGELFF
CDR3 DNA: TGTGCCAGCAGTTCTATGGGGGAGCTGTTTTTT

V gene: TRBV12-3/TRBV12-4
CDR3 length: 15
D gene: -
clone size: many
J gene: TRBJ2-2
CDR3 protein: CAIVNSRTSIGELFF
CDR3 DNA: TGTGCCATCGTCAACTCTCGGACCTCTATCGGGGAGCTGTTTTTT

V gene: TRBV12-3/TRBV12-4
CDR3 length: 15
D gene: -
clone size: many
J gene: TRBJ2-2
CDR3 protein: CASSEATVVPGELFF
CDR3 DNA: TGTGCCAGCAGTGAAGCCACGGTGGTCCCCGGGGAGCTGTTTTTT

V gene: TRBV20-1
CDR3 length: 12
D gene: -
clone size: -
J gene: TRBJ2-7
CDR3 protein: CSALGHPSEQYF
CDR3 DNA: TGCAGTGCGCTCGGACACCCATCCGAGCAGTACTTC

V gene: TRBV7-2
CDR3 length: 14
D gene: TRBD1
clone size: -
J gene: TRBJ1-6
CDR3 protein: CASSSQGSNSPLHF
CDR3 DNA: TGTGCCAGCAGTTCACAGGGGTCCAATTCACCCCTCCACTTT

V gene: TRBV11-2
CDR3 length: 16
D gene: TRBD2
clone size: -
J gene: TRBJ2-1
CDR3 protein: CASSLISGRAYNEQFF
CDR3 DNA: TGTGCCAGCAGCTTGATTAGCGGGAGGGCCTACAATGAGCAGTTCTTC

V gene: TRBV20-1
CDR3 length: 14
D gene: TRBD1
clone size: few
J gene: TRBJ2-1
CDR3 protein: CSAITRQGLNEQFF
CDR3 DNA: TGCAGTGCCATAACAAGACAGGGCCTAAATGAGCAGTTCTTC

V gene: TRBV27
CDR3 length: 14
D gene: -
clone size: -
J gene: TRBJ2-2
CDR3 protein: CASSLPDDTGELFF
CDR3 DNA: TGTGCCAGCAGTTTACCGGACGACACCGGGGAGCTGTTTTTT

V gene: TRBV20-1
CDR3 length: 14
D gene: TRBD1
clone size: few
J gene: TRBJ2-3
CDR3 protein: CSARGTGGTDTQYF
CDR3 DNA: TGCAGTGCTAGAGGGACAGGGGGCACAGATACGCAGTATTTT

V gene: TRBV30
CDR3 length: 15
D gene: TRBD2
clone size: -
J gene: TRBJ2-1
CDR3 protein: CAWSVRSGGGMKQFF
CDR3 DNA: TGTGCCTGGAGTGTACGTAGCGGGGGGGGGATGAAGCAGTTCTTC

V gene: TRBV18
CDR3 length: 15
D gene: -
clone size: -
J gene: TRBJ2-7
CDR3 protein: CASSPEDDGGYEQYF
CDR3 DNA: TGTGCCAGCTCCCCCGAGGATGACGGGGGCTACGAGCAGTACTTC

V gene: TRBV29-1
CDR3 length: 11
D gene: -
clone size: few
J gene: TRBJ2-1
CDR3 protein: CSVISRDEQFF
CDR3 DNA: TGCAGCGTTATAAGCCGCGATGAGCAGTTCTTC

V gene: TRBV7-9
CDR3 length: 14
D gene: -
clone size: -
J gene: TRBJ1-1
CDR3 protein: CASSLHGPNTEAFF
CDR3 DNA: TGTGCCAGCAGCTTACACGGACCGAACACTGAAGCTTTCTTT

V gene: TRBV7-3
CDR3 length: 15
D gene: TRBD2
clone size: -
J gene: TRBJ2-1
CDR3 protein: CASSNGTSVYNEQFF
CDR3 DNA: TGTGCCAGCAGCAACGGGACTAGCGTGTACAATGAGCAGTTCTTC

V gene: TRBV5-7
CDR3 length: 16
D gene: -
clone size: -
J gene: TRBJ1-5
CDR3 protein: CASSLGYGYSNQPQHF
CDR3 DNA: TGTGCCAGCAGCTTGGGGTACGGTTATAGCAATCAGCCCCAGCATTTT

V gene: TRBV20-1
CDR3 length: 14
D gene: -
clone size: few
J gene: TRBJ2-7
CDR3 protein: CSAPTGHLYYEQYF
CDR3 DNA: TGCAGTGCTCCAACGGGACATCTTTACTACGAGCAGTACTTC

V gene: TRBV5-5
CDR3 length: 13
D gene: -
clone size: many
J gene: TRBJ1-1
CDR3 protein: CASSFSHGTEAFF
CDR3 DNA: TGTGCCAGCAGCTTCTCCCACGGGACTGAAGCTTTCTTT